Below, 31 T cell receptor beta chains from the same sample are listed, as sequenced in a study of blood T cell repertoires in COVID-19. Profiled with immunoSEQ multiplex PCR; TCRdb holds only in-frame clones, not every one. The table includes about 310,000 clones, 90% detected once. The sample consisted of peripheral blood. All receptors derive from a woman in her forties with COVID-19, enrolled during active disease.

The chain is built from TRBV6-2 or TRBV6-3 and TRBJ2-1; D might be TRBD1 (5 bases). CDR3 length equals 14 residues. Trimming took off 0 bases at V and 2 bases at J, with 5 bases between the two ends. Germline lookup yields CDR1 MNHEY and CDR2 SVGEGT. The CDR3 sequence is CASSYSDTYNEQFF. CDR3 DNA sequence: TGTGCCAGCAGTTACTCGGACACCTACAATGAGCAGTTCTTC.

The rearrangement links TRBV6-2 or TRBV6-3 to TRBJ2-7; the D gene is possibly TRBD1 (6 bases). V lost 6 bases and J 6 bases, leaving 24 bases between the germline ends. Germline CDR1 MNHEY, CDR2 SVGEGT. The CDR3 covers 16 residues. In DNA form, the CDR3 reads TGTGCCAGCAGCCCCCTCGCGGGCAGGGGACGGATCGAGCAGTACTTC. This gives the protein CASSPLAGRGRIEQYF.

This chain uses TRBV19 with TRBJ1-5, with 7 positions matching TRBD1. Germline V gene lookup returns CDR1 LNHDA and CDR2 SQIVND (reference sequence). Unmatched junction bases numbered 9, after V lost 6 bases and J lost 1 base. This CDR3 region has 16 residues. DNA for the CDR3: TGTGCCAGTAGCTCCAGGGGGTTTAGAAGCAATCAGCCCCAGCATTTT. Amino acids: CASSSRGFRSNQPQHF.

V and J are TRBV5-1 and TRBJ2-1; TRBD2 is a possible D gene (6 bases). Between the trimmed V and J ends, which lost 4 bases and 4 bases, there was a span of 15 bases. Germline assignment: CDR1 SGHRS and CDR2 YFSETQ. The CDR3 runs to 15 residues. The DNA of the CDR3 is TGCGCCAGCAGCCCGACTAGAGCTTCTTACAATGAGCAGTTCTTC. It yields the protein CASSPTRASYNEQFF.

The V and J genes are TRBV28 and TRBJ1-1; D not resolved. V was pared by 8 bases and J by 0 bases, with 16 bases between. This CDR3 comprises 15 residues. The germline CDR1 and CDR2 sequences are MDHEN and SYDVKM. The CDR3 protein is CASLETVSMNTEAFF. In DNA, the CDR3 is TGTGCCAGCCTGGAAACAGTTTCCATGAACACTGAAGCTTTCTTT.

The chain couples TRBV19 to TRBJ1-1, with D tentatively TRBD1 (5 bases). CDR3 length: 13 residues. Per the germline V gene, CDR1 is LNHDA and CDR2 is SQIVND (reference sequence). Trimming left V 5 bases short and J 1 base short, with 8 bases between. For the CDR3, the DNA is TGTGCCAGTAGTTGGGACTGGAACACTGAAGCTTTCTTT. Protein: CASSWDWNTEAFF.

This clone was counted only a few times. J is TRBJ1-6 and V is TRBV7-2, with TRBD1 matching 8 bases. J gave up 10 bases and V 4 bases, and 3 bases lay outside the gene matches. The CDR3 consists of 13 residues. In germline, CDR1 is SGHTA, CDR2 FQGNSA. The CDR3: CASSSRGLSPLHF. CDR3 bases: TGTGCCAGCAGCTCCAGGGGGCTCTCACCCCTCCACTTT.

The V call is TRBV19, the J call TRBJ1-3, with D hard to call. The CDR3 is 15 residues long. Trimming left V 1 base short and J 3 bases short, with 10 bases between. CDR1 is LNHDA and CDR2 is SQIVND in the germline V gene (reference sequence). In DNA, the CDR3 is TGTGCCAGTAGTATAGGGGCGATTTTTGGAAACACCATATATTTT. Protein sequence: CASSIGAIFGNTIYF.

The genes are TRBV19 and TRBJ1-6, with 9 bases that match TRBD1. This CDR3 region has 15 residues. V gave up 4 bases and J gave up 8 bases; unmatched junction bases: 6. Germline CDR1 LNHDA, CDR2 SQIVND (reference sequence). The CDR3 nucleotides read TGTGCCAGTAGTAGTCACCGGGACAGGGATTCACCCCTCCACTTT. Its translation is CASSSHRDRDSPLHF.

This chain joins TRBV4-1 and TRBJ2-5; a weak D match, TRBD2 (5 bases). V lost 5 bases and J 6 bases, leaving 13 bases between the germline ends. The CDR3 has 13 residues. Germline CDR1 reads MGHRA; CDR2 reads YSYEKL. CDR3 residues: CASSSLGLQTQYF. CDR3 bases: TGCGCCAGCAGCTCACTAGGTTTACAGACCCAGTACTTC.

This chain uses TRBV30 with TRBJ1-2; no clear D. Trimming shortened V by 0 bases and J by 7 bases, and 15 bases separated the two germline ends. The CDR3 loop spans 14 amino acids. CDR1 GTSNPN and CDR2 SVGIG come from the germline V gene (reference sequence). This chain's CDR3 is CAWSVSMQRSGYTF. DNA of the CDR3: TGTGCCTGGAGTGTTAGCATGCAGAGGAGTGGCTACACCTTC. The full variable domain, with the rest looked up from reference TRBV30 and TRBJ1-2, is SQTIHQWPATLVQPVGSPLSLECTVEGTSNPNLYWYRQAAGRGLQLLFYSVGIGQISSEVPQNLSASRPQDRQFILSSKKLLLSDSGFYLCAWSVSMQRSGYTFGSGTRLTVV.

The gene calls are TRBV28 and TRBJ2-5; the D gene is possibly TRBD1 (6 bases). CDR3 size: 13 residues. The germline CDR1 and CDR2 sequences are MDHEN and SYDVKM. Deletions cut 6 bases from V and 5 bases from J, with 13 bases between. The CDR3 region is CASSPQGWETQYF. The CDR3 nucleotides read TGTGCCAGCAGCCCACAGGGCTGGGAGACCCAGTACTTC.

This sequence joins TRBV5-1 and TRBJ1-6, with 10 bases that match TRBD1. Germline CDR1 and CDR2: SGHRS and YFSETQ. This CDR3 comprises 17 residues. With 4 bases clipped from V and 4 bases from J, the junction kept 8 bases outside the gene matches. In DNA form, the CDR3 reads TGCGCCAGCAGCATGGAACCGGGACAGGGGTATAATTCACCCCTCCACTTT. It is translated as CASSMEPGQGYNSPLHF.

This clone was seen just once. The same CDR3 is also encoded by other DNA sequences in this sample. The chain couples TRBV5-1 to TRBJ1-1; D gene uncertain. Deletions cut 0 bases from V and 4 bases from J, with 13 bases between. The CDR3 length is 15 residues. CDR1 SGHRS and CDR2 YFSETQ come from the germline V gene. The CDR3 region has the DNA TGCGCCAGCAGCTTGGAAGGTGGGAGAGGCACTGAAGCTTTCTTT. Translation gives CASSLEGGRGTEAFF.

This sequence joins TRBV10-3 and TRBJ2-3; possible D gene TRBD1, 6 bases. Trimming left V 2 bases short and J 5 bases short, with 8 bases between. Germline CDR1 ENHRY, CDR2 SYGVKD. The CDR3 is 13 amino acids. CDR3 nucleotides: TGTGCCATCAGTGAGACAGGGAAAGATACGCAGTATTTT. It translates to CAISETGKDTQYF.

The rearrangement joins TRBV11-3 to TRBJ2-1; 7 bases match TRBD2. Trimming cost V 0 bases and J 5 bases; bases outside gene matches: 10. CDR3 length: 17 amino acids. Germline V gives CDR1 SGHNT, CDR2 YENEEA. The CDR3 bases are TGTGCCAGCAGCTTAGATCTTAGCGGGTCCCCCCACAATGAGCAGTTCTTC. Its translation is CASSLDLSGSPHNEQFF.

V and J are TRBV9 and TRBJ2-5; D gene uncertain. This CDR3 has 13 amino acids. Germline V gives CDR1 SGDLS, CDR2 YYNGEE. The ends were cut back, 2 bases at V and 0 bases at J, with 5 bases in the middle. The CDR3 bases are TGTGCCAGCAGCGTCCAGTACCAAGAGACCCAGTACTTC. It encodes CASSVQYQETQYF.

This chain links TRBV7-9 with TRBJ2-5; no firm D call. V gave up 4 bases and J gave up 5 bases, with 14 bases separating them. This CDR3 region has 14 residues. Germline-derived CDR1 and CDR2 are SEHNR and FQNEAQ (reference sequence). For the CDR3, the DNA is TGTGCCAGCAGCTCAGACATAGTCTTGGAGACCCAGTACTTC. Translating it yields CASSSDIVLETQYF.

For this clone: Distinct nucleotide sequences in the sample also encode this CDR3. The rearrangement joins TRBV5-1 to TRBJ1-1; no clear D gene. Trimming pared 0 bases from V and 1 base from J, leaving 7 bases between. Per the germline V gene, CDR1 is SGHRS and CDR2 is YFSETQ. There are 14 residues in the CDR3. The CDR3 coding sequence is TGCGCCAGCAGCTTGGTTCCGGGGAACACTGAAGCTTTCTTT. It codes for CASSLVPGNTEAFF.

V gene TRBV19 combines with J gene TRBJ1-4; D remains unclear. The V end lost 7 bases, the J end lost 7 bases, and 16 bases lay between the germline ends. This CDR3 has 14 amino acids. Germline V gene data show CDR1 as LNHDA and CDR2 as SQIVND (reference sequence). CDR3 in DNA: TGTGCCAGTACCCGTGGAGGTTCCGGTGAAAAACTGTTTTTT. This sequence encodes CASTRGGSGEKLFF.

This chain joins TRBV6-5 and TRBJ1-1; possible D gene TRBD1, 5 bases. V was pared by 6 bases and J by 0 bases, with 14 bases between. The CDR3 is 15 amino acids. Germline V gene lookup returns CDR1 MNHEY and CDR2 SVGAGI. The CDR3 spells CASSRWTDMNTEAFF. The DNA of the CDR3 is TGTGCCAGCAGCCGCTGGACGGACATGAACACTGAAGCTTTCTTT.

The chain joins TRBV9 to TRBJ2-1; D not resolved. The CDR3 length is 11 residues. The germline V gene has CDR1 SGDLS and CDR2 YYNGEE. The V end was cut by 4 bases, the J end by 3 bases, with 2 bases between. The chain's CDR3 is CASSLYNEQFF. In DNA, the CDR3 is TGTGCCAGCAGCCTCTACAATGAGCAGTTCTTC.

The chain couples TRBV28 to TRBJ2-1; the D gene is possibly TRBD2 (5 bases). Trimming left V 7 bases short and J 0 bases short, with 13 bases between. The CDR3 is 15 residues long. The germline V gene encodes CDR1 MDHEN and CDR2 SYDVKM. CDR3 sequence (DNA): TGTGCCAGCACTGAGGGCCCGAGCTCCTACAATGAGCAGTTCTTC. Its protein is CASTEGPSSYNEQFF.

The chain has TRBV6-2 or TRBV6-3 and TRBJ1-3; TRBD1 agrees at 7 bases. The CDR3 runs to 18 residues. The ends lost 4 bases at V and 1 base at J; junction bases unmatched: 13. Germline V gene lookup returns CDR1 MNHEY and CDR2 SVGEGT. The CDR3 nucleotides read TGTGCCAGCAGTTTGGAGGACTGGACAGGTAGATCTGGAAACACCATATATTTT. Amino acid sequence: CASSLEDWTGRSGNTIYF.

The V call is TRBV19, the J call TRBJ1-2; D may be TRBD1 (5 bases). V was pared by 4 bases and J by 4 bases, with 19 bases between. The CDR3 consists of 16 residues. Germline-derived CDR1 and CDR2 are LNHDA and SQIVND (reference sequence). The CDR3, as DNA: TGTGCCAGTAGTACCACCATGAGAGCAGGGTTCTATGGCTACACCTTC. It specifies CASSTTMRAGFYGYTF.

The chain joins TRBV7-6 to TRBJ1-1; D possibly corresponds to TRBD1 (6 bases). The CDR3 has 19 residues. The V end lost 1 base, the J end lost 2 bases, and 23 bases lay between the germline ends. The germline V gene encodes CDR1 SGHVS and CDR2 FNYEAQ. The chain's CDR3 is CASSLVRGPLGGENTEAFF. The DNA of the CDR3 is TGTGCCAGCAGCTTAGTCAGGGGACCTTTAGGTGGGGAAAACACTGAAGCTTTCTTT.

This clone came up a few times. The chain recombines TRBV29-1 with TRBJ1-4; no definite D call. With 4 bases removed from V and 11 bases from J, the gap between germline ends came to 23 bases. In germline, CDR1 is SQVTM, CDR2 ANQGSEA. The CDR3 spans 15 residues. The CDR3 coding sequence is TGCAGCGTTGGCCCGACACGAGGAACGGGAGGGAAACTGTTTTTT. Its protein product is CSVGPTRGTGGKLFF.

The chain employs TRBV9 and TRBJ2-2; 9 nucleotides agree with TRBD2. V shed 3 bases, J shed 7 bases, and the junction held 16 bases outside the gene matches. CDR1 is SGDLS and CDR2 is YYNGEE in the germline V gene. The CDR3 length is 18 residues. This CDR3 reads CASSARAEAGGPGGELFF. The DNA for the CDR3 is TGTGCCAGCAGCGCCAGGGCGGAGGCGGGGGGGCCTGGCGGGGAGCTGTTTTTT.

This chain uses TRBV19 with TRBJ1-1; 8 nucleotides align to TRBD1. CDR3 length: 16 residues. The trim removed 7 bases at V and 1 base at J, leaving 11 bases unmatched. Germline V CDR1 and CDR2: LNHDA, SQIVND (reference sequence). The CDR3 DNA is TGTGCCAGTACAGACCCGAGGACAGGGAGGAACACTGAAGCTTTCTTT. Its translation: CASTDPRTGRNTEAFF.

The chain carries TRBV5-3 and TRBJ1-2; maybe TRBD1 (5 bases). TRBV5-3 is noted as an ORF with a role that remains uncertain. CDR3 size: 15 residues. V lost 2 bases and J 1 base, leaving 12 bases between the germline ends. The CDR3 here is CARSFQGWGNYGYTF. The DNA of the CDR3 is TGTGCCAGAAGCTTTCAGGGTTGGGGTAACTATGGCTACACCTTC.

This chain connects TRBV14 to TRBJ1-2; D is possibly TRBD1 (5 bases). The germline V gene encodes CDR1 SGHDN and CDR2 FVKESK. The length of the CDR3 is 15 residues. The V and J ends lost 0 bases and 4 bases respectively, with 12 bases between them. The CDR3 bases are TGTGCCAGCAGCCAAGACTCAGGGCTCGGCTATGGCTACACCTTC. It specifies CASSQDSGLGYGYTF.